This T cell receptor (beta chain) was sequenced for a study of T cells in Graves' hyperthyroidism and ophthalmopathy. At the level of the study: Specimen type is peripheral blood, collected at initial diagnosis prior to any treatment. Study-wide findings and caveats: Most clonotypes that expanded in the thyroid above 0.001 also showed up in blood. Median prediction lead before ophthalmopathy onset was around 6.9 months with the model.

The CDR3 loop spans 11 amino acids. Germline V gives CDR1 SQVTM, CDR2 ANQGSEA. V was pared by 8 bases and J by 6 bases, with 11 bases between. Each diagnosis drew on symptoms, thyroxine, TRAb, thyroid ultrasound and orbital computed tomography findings. TCR beta CDR3 regions were amplified from RNA. The HTBI set primed first-round TCR CDR3 RT-PCR. TCRdb ran MiXCR on the multiplex PCR reads and lists one entry per CDR3 protein. The table has 350,000 to 450,000 distinct CDR3 sequences, approximately 15% seen once; the top ten hold approximately 9.9%. Regarding this clonotype: The target antigen is unknown.

The source of this sequence is a woman aged 60 to 75 with Graves' hyperthyroidism. The V call is TRBV29-1, the J call TRBJ2-1, with no clear D. Sequencing input: blood. The chain's CDR3 is CSLRVGNEQFF. DNA for the CDR3: TGCAGCCTCCGGGTGGGCAATGAGCAGTTCTTC.